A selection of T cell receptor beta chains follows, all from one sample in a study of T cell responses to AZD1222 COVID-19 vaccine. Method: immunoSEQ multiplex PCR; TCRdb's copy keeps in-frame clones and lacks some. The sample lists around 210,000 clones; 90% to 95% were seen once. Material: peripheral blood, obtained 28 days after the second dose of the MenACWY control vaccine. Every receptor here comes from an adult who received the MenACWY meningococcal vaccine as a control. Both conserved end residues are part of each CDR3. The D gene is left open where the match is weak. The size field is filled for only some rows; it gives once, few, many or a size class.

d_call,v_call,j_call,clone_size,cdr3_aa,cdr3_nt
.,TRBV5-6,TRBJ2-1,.,CASSLVWDNEQFF,TGTGCCAGCAGCTTGGTGTGGGACAATGAGCAGTTCTTC
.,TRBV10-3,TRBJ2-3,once,CAISDGGATDTQYF,TGTGCCATCAGTGACGGCGGGGCGACAGATACGCAGTATTTT
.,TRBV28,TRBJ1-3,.,CASSEFTTSGNTIYF,TGTGCCAGCAGTGAATTCACCACCTCTGGAAACACCATATATTTT
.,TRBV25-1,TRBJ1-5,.,CASSEYPPSQPQHF,TGTGCCAGCAGTGAATACCCCCCGTCTCAGCCCCAGCATTTT
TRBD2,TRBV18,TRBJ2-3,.,CASSPWTSGGSTDTQYF,TGTGCCAGCTCACCATGGACTAGCGGGGGGAGCACAGATACGCAGTATTTT
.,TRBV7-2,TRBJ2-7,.,CASSPLRYGYEQYF,TGTGCCAGCAGCCCACTTAGGTACGGCTACGAGCAGTACTTC
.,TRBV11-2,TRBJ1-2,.,CASSLYGGSYGYTF,TGTGCCAGCAGCTTATACGGCGGAAGCTATGGCTACACCTTC
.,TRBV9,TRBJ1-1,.,CASSVGLGDSMNTEAFF,TGTGCCAGCAGCGTAGGATTGGGTGACAGCATGAACACTGAAGCTTTCTTT
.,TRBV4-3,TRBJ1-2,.,CASSQEDRPDGGYTF,TGCGCCAGCAGCCAAGAGGACAGACCCGACGGTGGCTACACCTTC
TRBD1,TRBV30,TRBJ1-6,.,CAWRDRGNSPLHF,TGTGCCTGGAGGGACAGGGGGAATTCACCCCTCCACTTT
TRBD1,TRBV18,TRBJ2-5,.,CASSLRKQGIQETQYF,TGTGCCAGCTCACTCCGGAAACAGGGGATTCAAGAGACCCAGTACTTC
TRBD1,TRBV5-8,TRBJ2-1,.,CASSIPGQGRVNEQFF,TGTGCCAGCAGCATTCCGGGACAGGGGAGGGTCAATGAGCAGTTCTTC
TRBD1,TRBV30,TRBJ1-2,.,CAWSPGTGYNYGYTF,TGTGCCTGGAGTCCGGGGACAGGGTATAACTATGGCTACACCTTC
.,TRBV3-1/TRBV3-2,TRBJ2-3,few,CASSQSNTQYF,TGTGCCAGCAGCCAATCGAATACGCAGTATTTT
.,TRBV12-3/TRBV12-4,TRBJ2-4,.,CASSPRTKNIQYF,TGTGCCAGCAGCCCGAGGACCAAAAACATTCAGTACTTC
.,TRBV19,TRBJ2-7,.,CASSISAGASYEQYF,TGTGCCAGTAGTATATCGGCAGGCGCCTCCTACGAGCAGTACTTC